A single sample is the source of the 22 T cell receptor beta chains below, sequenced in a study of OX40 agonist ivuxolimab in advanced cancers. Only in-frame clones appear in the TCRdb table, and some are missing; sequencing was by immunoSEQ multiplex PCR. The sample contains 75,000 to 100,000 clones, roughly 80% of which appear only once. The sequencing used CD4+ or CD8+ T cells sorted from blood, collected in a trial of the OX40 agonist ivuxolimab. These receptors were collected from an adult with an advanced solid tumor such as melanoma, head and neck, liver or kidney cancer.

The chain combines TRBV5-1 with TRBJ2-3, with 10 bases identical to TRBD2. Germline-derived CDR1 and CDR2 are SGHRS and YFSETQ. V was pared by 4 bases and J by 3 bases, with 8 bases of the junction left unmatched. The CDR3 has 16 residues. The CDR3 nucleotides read TGCGCCAGCAGCCCCTCCGTTAGCGGGGGGACAGATACGCAGTATTTT. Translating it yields CASSPSVSGGTDTQYF.

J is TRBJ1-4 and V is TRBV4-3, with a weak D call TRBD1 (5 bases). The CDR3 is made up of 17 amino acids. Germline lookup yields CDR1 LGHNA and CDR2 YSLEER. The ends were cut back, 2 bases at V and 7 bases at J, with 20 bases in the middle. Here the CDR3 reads CASSQLGDASPTEKLFF. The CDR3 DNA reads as TGCGCCAGCAGCCAATTGGGGGACGCCTCACCCACTGAAAAACTGTTTTTT.

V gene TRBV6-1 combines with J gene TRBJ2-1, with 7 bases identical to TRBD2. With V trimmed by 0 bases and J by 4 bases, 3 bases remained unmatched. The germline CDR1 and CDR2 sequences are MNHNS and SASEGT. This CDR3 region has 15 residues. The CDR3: CASSEAFGGYNEQFF. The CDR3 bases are TGTGCCAGCAGTGAAGCCTTCGGGGGGTACAATGAGCAGTTCTTC.

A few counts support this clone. In nucleotides, the CDR3 is TGTGCCTGGAGTGTATTTGGGGACTACACCTTC. As protein: CAWSVFGDYTF. V usage is TRBV30 and J usage is TRBJ1-2; D is unresolved. With 0 bases removed from V and 10 bases from J, the gap between germline ends came to 9 bases. Germline lookup yields CDR1 GTSNPN and CDR2 SVGIG (reference sequence). The CDR3 has 11 amino acids. The complete variable domain, with remaining parts taken from reference TRBV30 and TRBJ1-2, reads SQTIHQWPATLVQPVGSPLSLECTVEGTSNPNLYWYRQAAGRGLQLLFYSVGIGQISSEVPQNLSASRPQDRQFILSSKKLLLSDSGFYLCAWSVFGDYTFGSGTRLTVV.

CDR3 nucleotide sequence: TGCGCCAGCAGCCAAAGCGGGGGTGACTACAATGAGCAGTTCTTC. It encodes CASSQSGGDYNEQFF. The chain carries TRBV5-1 and TRBJ2-1; 8 bases align to TRBD2. The CDR3 runs to 15 residues. Germline assignment: CDR1 SGHRS and CDR2 YFSETQ. V was pared by 4 bases and J by 3 bases, with 6 bases of the junction left unmatched.

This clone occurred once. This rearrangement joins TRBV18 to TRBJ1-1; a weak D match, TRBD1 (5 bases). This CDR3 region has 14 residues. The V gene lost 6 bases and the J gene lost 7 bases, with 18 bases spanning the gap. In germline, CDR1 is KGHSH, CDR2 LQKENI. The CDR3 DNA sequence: TGTGCCAGCTCGAGGACGGGGCCTTCCTTTGAAGCTTTCTTT. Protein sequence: CASSRTGPSFEAFF.

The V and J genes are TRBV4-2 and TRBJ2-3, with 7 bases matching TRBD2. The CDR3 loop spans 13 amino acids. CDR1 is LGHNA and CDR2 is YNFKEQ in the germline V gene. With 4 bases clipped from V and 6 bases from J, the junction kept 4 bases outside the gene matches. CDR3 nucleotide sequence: TGTGCCAGCAGCCTTACTAGCGCGGATACGCAGTATTTT. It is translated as CASSLTSADTQYF.

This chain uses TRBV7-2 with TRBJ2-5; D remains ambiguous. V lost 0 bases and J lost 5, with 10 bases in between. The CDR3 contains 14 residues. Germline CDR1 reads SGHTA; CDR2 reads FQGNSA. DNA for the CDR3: TGTGCCAGCAGCTTAGCGCCCTCAACCGAGACCCAGTACTTC. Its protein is CASSLAPSTETQYF.

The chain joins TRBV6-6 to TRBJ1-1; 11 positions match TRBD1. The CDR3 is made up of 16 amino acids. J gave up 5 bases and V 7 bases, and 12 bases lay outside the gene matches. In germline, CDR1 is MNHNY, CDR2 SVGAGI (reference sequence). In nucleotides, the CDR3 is TGTGCCAGCAAAAAGGACAGGGGGCAAGGTCAGACTGAAGCTTTCTTT. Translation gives CASKKDRGQGQTEAFF.

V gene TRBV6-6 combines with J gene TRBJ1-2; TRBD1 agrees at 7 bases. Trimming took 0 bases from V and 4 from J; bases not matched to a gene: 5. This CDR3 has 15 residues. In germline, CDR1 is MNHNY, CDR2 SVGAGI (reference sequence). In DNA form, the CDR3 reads TGTGCCAGCAGTTACTCAGGGGGCCGTGGCTATGGCTACACCTTC. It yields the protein CASSYSGGRGYGYTF.

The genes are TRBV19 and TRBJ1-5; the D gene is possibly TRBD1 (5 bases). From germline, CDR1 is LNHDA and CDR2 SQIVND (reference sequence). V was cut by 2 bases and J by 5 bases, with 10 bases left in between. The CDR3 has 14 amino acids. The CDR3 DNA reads TGTGCCAGTAGTATAAGGGTGGGGGATCAGCCCCAGCATTTT. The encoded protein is CASSIRVGDQPQHF.

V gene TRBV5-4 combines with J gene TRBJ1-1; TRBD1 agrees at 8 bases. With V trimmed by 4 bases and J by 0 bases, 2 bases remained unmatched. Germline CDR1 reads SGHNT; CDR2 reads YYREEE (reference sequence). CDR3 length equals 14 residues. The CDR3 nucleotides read TGTGCCAGCAGCCGGACAGGGATGAACACTGAAGCTTTCTTT. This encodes CASSRTGMNTEAFF.

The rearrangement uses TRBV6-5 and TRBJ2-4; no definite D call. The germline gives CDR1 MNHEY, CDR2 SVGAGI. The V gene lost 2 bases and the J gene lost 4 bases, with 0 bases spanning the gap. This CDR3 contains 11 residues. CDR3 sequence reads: CASSYKNIQYF. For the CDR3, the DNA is TGTGCCAGCAGTTACAAAAACATTCAGTACTTC.

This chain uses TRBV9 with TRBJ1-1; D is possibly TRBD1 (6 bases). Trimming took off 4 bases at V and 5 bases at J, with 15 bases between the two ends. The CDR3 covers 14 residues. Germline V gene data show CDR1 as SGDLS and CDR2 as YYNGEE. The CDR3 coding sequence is TGTGCCAGCAGCCGAAGGGGGGGTAAGACTGAAGCTTTCTTT. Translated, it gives CASSRRGGKTEAFF.

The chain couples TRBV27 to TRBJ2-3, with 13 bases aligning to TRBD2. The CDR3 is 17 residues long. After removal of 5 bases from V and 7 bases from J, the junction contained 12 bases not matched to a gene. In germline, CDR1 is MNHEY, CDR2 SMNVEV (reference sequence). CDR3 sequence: CASSLGTSGGARNTQYF. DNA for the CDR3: TGTGCCAGCAGTCTTGGTACTAGCGGGGGGGCCAGGAATACGCAGTATTTT.

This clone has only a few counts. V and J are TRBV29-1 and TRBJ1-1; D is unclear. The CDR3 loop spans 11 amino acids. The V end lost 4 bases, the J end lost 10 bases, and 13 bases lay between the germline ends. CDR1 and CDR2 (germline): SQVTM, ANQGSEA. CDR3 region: CSVGVAGRAFF. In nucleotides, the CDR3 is TGCAGCGTTGGGGTGGCCGGGCGAGCTTTCTTT.

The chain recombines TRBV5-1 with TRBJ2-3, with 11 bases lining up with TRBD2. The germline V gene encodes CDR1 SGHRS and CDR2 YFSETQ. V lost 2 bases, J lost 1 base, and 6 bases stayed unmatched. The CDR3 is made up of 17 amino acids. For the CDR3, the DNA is TGCGCCAGCAGCTTAGGGACTAGCGGTCTCGGCACAGATACGCAGTATTTT. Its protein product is CASSLGTSGLGTDTQYF.

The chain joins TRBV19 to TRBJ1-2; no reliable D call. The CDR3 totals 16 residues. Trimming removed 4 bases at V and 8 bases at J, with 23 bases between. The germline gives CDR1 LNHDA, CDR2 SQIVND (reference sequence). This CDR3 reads CASSTFLGRGAIGYTF. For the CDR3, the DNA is TGTGCCAGTAGTACATTCCTAGGACGGGGAGCGATCGGCTACACCTTC.

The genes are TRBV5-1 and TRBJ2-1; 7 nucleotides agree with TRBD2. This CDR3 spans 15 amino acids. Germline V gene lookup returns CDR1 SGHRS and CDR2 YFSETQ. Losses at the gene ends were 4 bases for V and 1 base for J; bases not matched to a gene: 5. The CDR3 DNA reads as TGCGCCAGCAGCGTCCGGGGGGTGTCCTACAATGAGCAGTTCTTC. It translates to CASSVRGVSYNEQFF.

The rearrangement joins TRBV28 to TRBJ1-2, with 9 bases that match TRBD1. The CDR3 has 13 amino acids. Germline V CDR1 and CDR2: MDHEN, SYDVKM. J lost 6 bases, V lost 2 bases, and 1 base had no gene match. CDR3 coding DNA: TGTGCCAGCAGTTTACGGACAGGGGATGGCTACACCTTC. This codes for CASSLRTGDGYTF.

CDR3 DNA sequence: TGCGCCAGCAGCTTGGAGGGGGTCTACGAGCAGTACTTC. Its translation: CASSLEGVYEQYF. The rearrangement joins TRBV5-1 to TRBJ2-7, with D possibly being TRBD1 (6 bases). The ends were cut back, 0 bases at V and 3 bases at J, with 7 bases in the middle. CDR3 length: 13 residues. Germline values: CDR1 SGHRS, CDR2 YFSETQ.

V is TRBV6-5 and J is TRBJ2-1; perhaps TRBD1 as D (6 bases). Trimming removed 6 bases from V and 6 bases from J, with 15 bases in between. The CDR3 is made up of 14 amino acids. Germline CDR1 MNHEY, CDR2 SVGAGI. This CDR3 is CASRNTGSPNEQFF. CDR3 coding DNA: TGTGCCAGCAGAAACACAGGGTCCCCCAATGAGCAGTTCTTC.